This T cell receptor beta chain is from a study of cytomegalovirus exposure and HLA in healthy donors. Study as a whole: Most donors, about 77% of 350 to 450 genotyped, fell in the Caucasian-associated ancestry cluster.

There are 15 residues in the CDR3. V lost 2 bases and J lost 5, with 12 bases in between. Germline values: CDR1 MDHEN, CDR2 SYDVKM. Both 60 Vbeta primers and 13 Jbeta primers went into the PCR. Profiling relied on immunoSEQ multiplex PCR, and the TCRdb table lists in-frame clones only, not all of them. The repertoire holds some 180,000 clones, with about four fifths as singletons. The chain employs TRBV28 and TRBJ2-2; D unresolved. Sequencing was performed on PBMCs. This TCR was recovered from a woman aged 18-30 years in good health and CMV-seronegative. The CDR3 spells CASSLGPAGTGELFF. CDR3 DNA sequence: TGTGCCAGCAGTTTAGGGCCCGCCGGTACCGGGGAGCTGTTTTTT.